The entry that follows covers one TCR beta chain sequence. Its target is not known. Other DNA sequences in this sample translate to the same CDR3. This specimen comes from a study of beta chain features in type 1 diabetes. The study reverse transcribed the entire isolated RNA, so it sequenced expressed TCRB transcripts. Data came from immunoSEQ multiplex PCR; TCRdb stores just in-frame clones and leaves some out. The sample has tens of thousands of clones; 55% to 70% are singletons. Regarding the study as a whole: TCRB CDR3s from Type 1 diabetes patients were moderately but significantly shorter in all four CD4+ subsets. The study notes PCR might favor shorter templates equally in patients and controls.

Germline CDR1 reads SGHTA; CDR2 reads FQGNSA. The length of the CDR3 is 14 residues. V lost 1 base and J lost 7; bases outside the gene matches: 5. The source is a man between 18 and 29 years old with type 1 diabetes. Sequencing was done on a sample of Tregs from blood. The chain recombines TRBV7-2 with TRBJ2-7; 9 bases match TRBD2. The CDR3 DNA reads TGTGCCAGCAGCTTAGGGACTAGCGTAGGAGAGCAGTACTTC. It encodes CASSLGTSVGEQYF. The whole variable domain, filled in from reference TRBV7-2 and TRBJ2-7, reads GAGVSQSPSNKVTEKGKDVELRCDPISGHTALYWYRQSLGQGLEFLIYFQGNSAPDKSGLPSDRFSAERTGGSVSTLTIQRTQQEDSAVYLCASSLGTSVGEQYFGPGTRLTVT.